The table lists the clone carrying this T cell receptor (beta chain) with a few counts. Germline lookup yields CDR1 DFQATT and CDR2 SNEGSKA (reference sequence). The length of the CDR3 is 11 residues. V was pared by 5 bases and J by 11 bases, with 7 bases of the junction left unmatched. The data belong to a study of blood T cell repertoires in COVID-19. For the study at large: Some COVID-19 samples were acute and others convalescent; all came from the United States, Italy and Spain. PBMCs, B-cell-depleted T cells, or T cells provided the cDNA or gDNA that made up the material.

As processed by the authors: Nucleated cell number was recorded as an estimate derived from reference gene primer amplification. Profiled with immunoSEQ multiplex PCR; TCRdb holds only in-frame clones, not every one. The V and J calls and clone size are taken from that table; D and trimming were inferred from the DNA. The table lists more than 85,000 clones, more than 75% of them singletons, with around 4.5% in the top ten. The chain is built from TRBV20-1 and TRBJ2-3, with 7 bases matching TRBD2. The source of this sequence is a human donor in a cohort sampled during active COVID-19. Sequencing input: peripheral blood. The CDR3 bases are TGCAGTGCTGAACGGGGACTATTGCAGTATTTT. Protein: CSAERGLLQYF.